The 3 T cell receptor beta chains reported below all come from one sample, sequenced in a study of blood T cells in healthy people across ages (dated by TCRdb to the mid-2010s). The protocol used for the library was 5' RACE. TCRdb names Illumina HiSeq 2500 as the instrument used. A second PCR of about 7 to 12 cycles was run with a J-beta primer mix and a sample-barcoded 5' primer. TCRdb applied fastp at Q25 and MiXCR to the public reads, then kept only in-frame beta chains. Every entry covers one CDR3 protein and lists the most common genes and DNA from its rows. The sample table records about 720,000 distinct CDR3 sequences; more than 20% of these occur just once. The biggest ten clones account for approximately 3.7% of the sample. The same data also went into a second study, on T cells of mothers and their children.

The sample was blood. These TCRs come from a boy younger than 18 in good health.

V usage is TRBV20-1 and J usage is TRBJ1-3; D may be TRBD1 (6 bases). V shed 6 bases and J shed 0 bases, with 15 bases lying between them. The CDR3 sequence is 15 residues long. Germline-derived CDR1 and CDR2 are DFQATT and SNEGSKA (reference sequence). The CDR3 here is CSAISGGNSGNTIYF. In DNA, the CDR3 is TGCAGTGCAATCTCGGGGGGCAACTCTGGAAACACCATATATTTT.

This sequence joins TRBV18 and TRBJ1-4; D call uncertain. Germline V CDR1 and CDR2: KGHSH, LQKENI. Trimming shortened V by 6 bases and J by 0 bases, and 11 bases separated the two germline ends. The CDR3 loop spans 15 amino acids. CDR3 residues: CASSRDFATNEKLFF. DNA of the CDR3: TGTGCCAGCTCCCGAGATTTTGCAACTAATGAAAAACTGTTTTTT.

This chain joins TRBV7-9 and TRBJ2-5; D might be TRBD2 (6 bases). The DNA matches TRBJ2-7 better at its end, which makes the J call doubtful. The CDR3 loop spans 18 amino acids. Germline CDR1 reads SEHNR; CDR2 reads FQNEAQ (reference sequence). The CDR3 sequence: CASSLVAPVGGQNYEQYF. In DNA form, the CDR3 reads TGTGCCAGCAGCTTAGTAGCCCCTGTAGGAGGGCAGAACTACGAGCAGTACTTC.